Shown below are 28 T cell receptor beta chains from a single sample sequenced in a study of a mutant IDH1 vaccine in newly diagnosed glioma. Method: immunoSEQ multiplex PCR; TCRdb's copy keeps in-frame clones and lacks some. The top ten clones hold less than 9.5% of a sample with approximately 36,000 clones, around 78% of them seen once. Time point specified: baseline, week 1 (first vaccination visit). Sample treatment: pre-vaccination baseline after standard-of-care therapy. Sequenced here: PBMCs, sampled from a glioma patient treated with radiotherapy, temozolomide or both. These receptors were collected from a man aged 35 to 55 with glioma. Some clones in this sample may be carry-over from other donors' samples.

The chain carries TRBV2 and TRBJ1-5; 10 positions agree with TRBD1. This CDR3 has 15 residues. Germline CDR1 SNHLY, CDR2 FYNNEI. V lost 6 bases, J lost 6 bases, and 8 bases stayed unmatched. CDR3 residues: CASRDGQGGGQPQHF. CDR3 sequence (DNA): TGTGCCAGCAGGGACGGACAGGGGGGGGGTCAGCCCCAGCATTTT. Together with reference TRBV2 and TRBJ1-5, the CDR3 gives the full variable domain: EPEVTQTPSHQVTQMGQEVILRCVPISNHLYFYWYRQILGQKVEFLVSFYNNEISEKSEIFDDQFSVERPDGSNFTLKIRSTKLEDSAMYFCASRDGQGGGQPQHFGDGTRLSIL.

This clone showed up just a few times. V gene TRBV5-1 combines with J gene TRBJ2-2, with no clear D. CDR1 and CDR2 from the germline V gene are SGHRS and YFSETQ. Trimming pared 7 bases from V and 1 base from J, leaving 5 bases between. There are 12 residues in the CDR3. The CDR3 coding sequence is TGCGCCAGCGTCCGGAACACCGGGGAGCTGTTTTTT. This gives the protein CASVRNTGELFF.

The chain recombines TRBV7-9 with TRBJ1-2; TRBD1 matches at 12 bases. This CDR3 contains 14 residues. V gave up 4 bases and J gave up 6 bases; unmatched junction bases: 3. The germline V gene encodes CDR1 SEHNR and CDR2 FQNEAQ (reference sequence). CDR3 residues: CASSSGQGADGYTF. In DNA, the CDR3 is TGTGCCAGCAGCTCGGGACAGGGGGCGGATGGCTACACCTTC.

CDR3 protein: CASSPTRGVGAEAFF. Here the CDR3 DNA reads TGCGCCAGCAGCCCAACGCGCGGGGTCGGGGCTGAAGCTTTCTTT. The rearrangement links TRBV5-1 to TRBJ1-1, with D hard to call. Trimming removed 4 bases at V and 6 bases at J, with 19 bases between. Germline CDR1 is SGHRS and CDR2 is YFSETQ. This CDR3 region has 15 residues.

The chain uses TRBV2 and TRBJ1-1; D gene unclear. With 6 bases removed from V and 0 bases from J, the gap between germline ends came to 8 bases. CDR1 SNHLY and CDR2 FYNNEI come from the germline V gene. There are 13 residues in the CDR3. The CDR3 loop is CASRVSMNTEAFF. The CDR3 DNA reads as TGTGCCAGCAGGGTCTCGATGAACACTGAAGCTTTCTTT.

The genes are TRBV29-1 and TRBJ2-7; weak D call: TRBD2 (6 bases). Trimming stripped 4 bases from V and 0 bases from J, with 13 bases between. Germline CDR1 SQVTM, CDR2 ANQGSEA. This CDR3 is 14 amino acids long. The CDR3 DNA is TGCAGCGTTGTCCGGGACTCGAGCTCCTACGAGCAGTACTTC. Its translation: CSVVRDSSSYEQYF.

CDR3 residues: CASLRAGDGDGYTF. DNA for the CDR3: TGTGCCAGCCTTCGGGCGGGGGACGGGGATGGCTACACCTTC. The gene calls are TRBV28 and TRBJ1-2; possibly TRBD1 for D (5 bases). This CDR3 has 14 amino acids. With 8 bases removed from V and 6 bases from J, the gap between germline ends came to 19 bases. The V gene's germline CDR1 is MDHEN and CDR2 SYDVKM.

V is TRBV10-3 and J is TRBJ2-5; no definite D call. The germline V gene encodes CDR1 ENHRY and CDR2 SYGVKD. The CDR3 contains 12 residues. The V gene lost 3 bases and the J gene lost 1 base, with 3 bases spanning the gap. CDR3 sequence: CAISDGQETQYF. CDR3 DNA: TGTGCCATCAGTGACGGCCAAGAGACCCAGTACTTC.

V usage is TRBV10-2 and J usage is TRBJ1-2; 7 nucleotides match TRBD1. The CDR3 is made up of 15 amino acids. Trimming took 2 bases from V and 0 from J; bases not matched to a gene: 3. Looked up from germline, CDR1 is WSHSY and CDR2 is SAAADI. CDR3 in DNA: TGCGCCAGCAGTGAGACCGACAGGGCTAACTATGGCTACACCTTC. This sequence encodes CASSETDRANYGYTF.

This chain uses TRBV5-6 with TRBJ2-7; possibly TRBD1 for D (5 bases). CDR3 length equals 14 residues. V lost 5 bases to trimming and J lost 4 bases, with 16 bases between them. Per the germline V gene, CDR1 is SGHDT and CDR2 is YYEEEE. DNA of the CDR3: TGTGCCAGCAGTTCTGAAGGGGTTCATTACGAGCAGTACTTC. Protein product: CASSSEGVHYEQYF.

The rearrangement uses TRBV4-2 and TRBJ2-7, with 7 nucleotides matching TRBD2. This CDR3 has 13 amino acids. Germline V gene data show CDR1 as LGHNA and CDR2 as YNFKEQ. V shed 3 bases and J 6 bases; nucleotides not matched to a gene: 5. The CDR3 DNA follows: TGTGCCAGCAGCCAGCGGGGGAACTCCGAGCAGTACTTC. Its protein product is CASSQRGNSEQYF.

The chain uses TRBV4-1 and TRBJ2-3; D is perhaps TRBD2 (6 bases). The CDR3 runs to 16 residues. Per the germline V gene, CDR1 is MGHRA and CDR2 is YSYEKL. The ends were cut back, 1 base at V and 5 bases at J, with 16 bases in the middle. The CDR3 reads CASSQGRTSLQDTQYF. The CDR3 nucleotides read TGCGCCAGCAGCCAAGGGAGAACTAGCTTACAAGATACGCAGTATTTT.

The rearrangement links TRBV4-1 to TRBJ1-1, with 9 nucleotides matching TRBD1. Trimming at V came to 3 bases and at J to 4 bases, leaving 3 bases not matched to a gene. The CDR3 is made up of 14 amino acids. CDR1 MGHRA and CDR2 YSYEKL come from the germline V gene. The CDR3 here is CASSHGQGSTEAFF. DNA for the CDR3: TGCGCCAGCAGCCATGGACAGGGGAGCACTGAAGCTTTCTTT.

The chain joins TRBV7-2 to TRBJ2-2; possibly TRBD2 for D (6 bases). This CDR3 spans 15 amino acids. The germline V and J ends were trimmed by 0 bases and 3 bases, with 8 bases remaining between them. Germline values: CDR1 SGHTA, CDR2 FQGNSA. The chain's CDR3 is CASSLAGRYTGELFF. The CDR3 region has the DNA TGTGCCAGCAGCTTAGCAGGGAGGTACACCGGGGAGCTGTTTTTT.

The chain uses TRBV6-5 and TRBJ1-5, with D perhaps matching TRBD1 (6 bases). Germline loops: CDR1 MNHEY, CDR2 SVGAGI. This CDR3 region has 15 residues. Trimming left V 6 bases short and J 0 bases short, with 12 bases between. CDR3: CASSRGTPSNQPQHF. The CDR3 DNA sequence: TGTGCCAGCAGCCGTGGGACACCTAGCAATCAGCCCCAGCATTTT.

The chain uses TRBV11-3 and TRBJ1-1, with 7 bases that match TRBD1. The V and J ends lost 5 bases and 11 bases, in that order; junction bases with no gene match: 11. From germline, CDR1 is SGHNT and CDR2 YENEEA. The CDR3 sequence is 13 residues long. In DNA form, the CDR3 reads TGTGCCAGCAGCCCCCAGGGGGGGGGAACGGCTTTCTTT. It yields the protein CASSPQGGGTAFF.

The V call is TRBV30, the J call TRBJ2-1, with D possibly matching TRBD2 (6 bases). Germline lookup yields CDR1 GTSNPN and CDR2 SVGIG (reference sequence). This CDR3 comprises 14 residues. V was shortened by 5 bases and J by 3 bases, with 14 bases between the two germline ends. This chain's CDR3 is CAWVAGNHYNEQFF. The CDR3, as DNA: TGTGCCTGGGTCGCGGGGAACCACTACAATGAGCAGTTCTTC.

As to this clone: Mismatch with germline at one junction end may stem from a read error. The chain carries TRBV6-1 and TRBJ1-2; weak D call: TRBD1 (6 bases). The CDR3 is 12 amino acids. From germline, CDR1 is MNHNS and CDR2 SASEGT. CDR3 sequence: CASSGWFGGQAF. The CDR3 DNA reads as TGTGCCAGCAGTGGGTGGTTTGGGGGACAAGCCTTC.

The genes are TRBV5-1 and TRBJ1-5, with a possible D match to TRBD1 (6 bases). The V end was cut by 4 bases, the J end by 6 bases, with 17 bases between. CDR3 size: 15 residues. Germline lookup yields CDR1 SGHRS and CDR2 YFSETQ. DNA of the CDR3: TGCGCCAGCAGCCAAGGGGCGGGGGGCAGTCAGCCCCAGCATTTT. This gives the protein CASSQGAGGSQPQHF.

This rearrangement joins TRBV19 to TRBJ2-7, with D possibly called TRBD1 or TRBD2 (5 bases each). The CDR3 covers 14 residues. Between the trimmed V and J ends, which lost 3 bases and 2 bases, there was a span of 11 bases. Germline assignment: CDR1 LNHDA and CDR2 SQIVND (reference sequence). CDR3 loop: CASSIVGPPYEQYF. CDR3 nucleotide sequence: TGTGCCAGTAGTATCGTGGGACCCCCCTACGAGCAGTACTTC.

The rearrangement joins TRBV13 to TRBJ1-3, with D hard to call. Trimming left V 5 bases short and J 3 bases short, with 5 bases between. In germline, CDR1 is PRHDT, CDR2 FYEKMQ (reference sequence). The CDR3 extends over 12 amino acids. The CDR3 coding sequence is TGTGCCAGCAGCAGCCATGGAAACACCATATATTTT. Translated, it gives CASSSHGNTIYF.

This rearrangement joins TRBV14 to TRBJ2-3; TRBD1 agrees at 7 bases. The V and J ends lost 2 bases and 4 bases, in that order; junction bases with no gene match: 9. The CDR3 is 16 amino acids. CDR1 and CDR2 from the germline V gene are SGHDN and FVKESK. The CDR3: CASSQPGQDHADTQYF. Here the CDR3 DNA reads TGTGCCAGCAGCCAACCTGGACAGGACCATGCAGATACGCAGTATTTT.

The chain links TRBV5-4 to TRBJ1-2, with TRBD1 matching 9 bases. The V gene's germline CDR1 is SGHNT and CDR2 YYREEE (reference sequence). V was clipped by 4 bases and J by 4 bases; unmatched bases: 14. The CDR3 totals 17 residues. The DNA of the CDR3 is TGTGCCAGCAGCCCCGGGACAGGGTTACGTGGAGGCTATGGCTACACCTTC. The encoded protein is CASSPGTGLRGGYGYTF.

The rearrangement uses TRBV5-6 and TRBJ2-7; D not resolved. CDR1 is SGHDT and CDR2 is YYEEEE in the germline V gene. CDR3 size: 12 residues. Trimming left V 3 bases short and J 5 bases short, with 9 bases between. CDR3 nucleotides: TGTGCCAGCAGCTATACTACAGACGAGCAGTACTTC. Its translation is CASSYTTDEQYF.

The chain combines TRBV9 with TRBJ2-5; 10 nucleotides align to TRBD2. This CDR3 region has 16 residues. V dropped 0 bases and J dropped 5; count of bases not matched to a gene: 7. Germline V gene lookup returns CDR1 SGDLS and CDR2 YYNGEE. The CDR3 sequence is CASSVVGAGGRETQYF. CDR3 in DNA: TGTGCCAGCAGCGTAGTGGGAGCGGGGGGGCGGGAGACCCAGTACTTC.

The rearrangement links TRBV2 to TRBJ2-3; 8 bases agree with TRBD1. The germline CDR1 and CDR2 sequences are SNHLY and FYNNEI. J was trimmed by 0 bases and V by 5 bases; bases with no gene match: 4. The CDR3 covers 15 residues. CDR3 sequence: CASSPGTGSTDTQYF. Here the CDR3 DNA reads TGTGCCAGCAGTCCCGGGACAGGAAGCACAGATACGCAGTATTTT.

This clone was observed once. The chain joins TRBV6-5 to TRBJ2-5; possibly TRBD1 for D (5 bases). The CDR3 length is 13 residues. V dropped 6 bases and J dropped 3 bases, with 11 bases sitting between them. Germline assignment: CDR1 MNHEY and CDR2 SVGAGI. In nucleotides, the CDR3 is TGTGCCAGCAGCCCAGACAGAGAAGAGACCCAGTACTTC. Protein sequence: CASSPDREETQYF.

The chain carries TRBV14 and TRBJ2-6; no firm D call. Trimming took off 5 bases at V and 1 base at J, with 3 bases between the two ends. CDR3 size: 13 residues. Germline V lookup: CDR1 SGHDN, CDR2 FVKESK. CDR3 DNA: TGTGCCAGCAGCTATTCTGGGGCCAACGTCCTGACTTTC. It is translated as CASSYSGANVLTF.